Following are 18 T cell receptor beta chains from one sample sequenced in a study of response to subunit inactivated influenza vaccine. MiXCR was run by TCRdb on the RT-PCR reads, yielding one entry per CDR3 protein. In the table there are fewer than 650,000 distinct CDR3 sequences, 10% to 15% of which are singletons. The sample consisted of PBMCs from blood, taken roughly 6 weeks after vaccination. The source is a man aged 45 to 65 who received an inactivated influenza vaccine.

A few counts support this clonotype. The V call is TRBV29-1, the J call TRBJ2-7, with a tentative D call TRBD1 (5 bases). The germline gives CDR1 SQVTM, CDR2 ANQGSEA. The CDR3 consists of 12 residues. Trimming stripped 6 bases from V and 5 bases from J, with 14 bases between. The CDR3 DNA reads TGCAGCGTCGTACCCACAGGAAACGAGCAGTACTTC. As protein: CSVVPTGNEQYF.

This clonotype has just a few counts. The chain couples TRBV10-3 to TRBJ1-1, with D tentatively TRBD1 (6 bases). The CDR3 covers 14 residues. Trimming cost V 3 bases and J 1 base, with 9 bases left between them. Germline lookup yields CDR1 ENHRY and CDR2 SYGVKD. CDR3 coding DNA: TGTGCCATCAGTGAAGGACAGCCGAACACTGAAGCTTTCTTT. It is translated as CAISEGQPNTEAFF.

This clonotype was detected many times. The gene calls are TRBV20-1 and TRBJ2-5, with TRBD1 identical over 10 bases. The germline V gene encodes CDR1 DFQATT and CDR2 SNEGSKA (reference sequence). V shed 6 bases and J 2 bases; nucleotides not matched to a gene: 3. The CDR3 is 13 amino acids. CDR3 nucleotide sequence: TGCAGTGCGCGGGGACAGGGGCAAGAGACCCAGTACTTC. Translating it yields CSARGQGQETQYF.

The rearrangement links TRBV12-3 or TRBV12-4 to TRBJ2-7; the D gene is possibly TRBD2 (5 bases). Trimming stripped 6 bases from V and 2 bases from J, with 14 bases between. This CDR3 region has 14 residues. CDR3 sequence: CASSRGPGPYEQYF. The DNA for the CDR3 is TGTGCCAGCAGCCGCGGGCCAGGTCCCTACGAGCAGTACTTC.

V usage is TRBV5-1 and J usage is TRBJ1-4; tentatively, D is TRBD1 (5 bases). With 4 bases removed from V and 0 bases from J, the gap between germline ends came to 16 bases. The CDR3 runs 17 residues. The germline gives CDR1 SGHRS, CDR2 YFSETQ. The DNA of the CDR3 is TGCGCCAGCAGCCCCGGGACGGACTTTACAACTAATGAAAAACTGTTTTTT. This sequence encodes CASSPGTDFTTNEKLFF.

Written as DNA, the CDR3 is TGCAGTGCTAGACCGGCGCCGGATGATGGTGAGCAGTTCTTC. It is translated as CSARPAPDDGEQFF. This sequence joins TRBV20-1 and TRBJ2-1; D is undetermined. The V and J ends lost 2 bases and 9 bases respectively, with 17 bases between them. Germline V gene lookup returns CDR1 DFQATT and CDR2 SNEGSKA (reference sequence). CDR3 size: 14 residues.

This clonotype was counted a few times. The V gene is TRBV7-2, the J gene TRBJ2-3; TRBD2 is a possible D gene (7 bases). Deletions cut 3 bases from V and 5 bases from J, with 12 bases between. Germline V gives CDR1 SGHTA, CDR2 FQGNSA. CDR3 length: 14 amino acids. The CDR3 coding sequence is TGTGCCAGCAGCTTTGGGGGGGGCCAAGATACGCAGTATTTT. It specifies CASSFGGGQDTQYF.

This clonotype was seen ten or more times. The rearrangement links TRBV28 to TRBJ1-2; 7 bases fit TRBD1. Trimming at V came to 7 bases and at J to 3 bases, leaving 11 bases not matched to a gene. Germline assignment: CDR1 MDHEN and CDR2 SYDVKM. The CDR3 is 15 amino acids. This CDR3 reads CASKLRAQGYYGYTF. Here the CDR3 DNA reads TGTGCCAGCAAACTACGGGCACAGGGGTACTATGGCTACACCTTC.

The V gene is TRBV6-2 or TRBV6-3, the J gene TRBJ2-3; 8 nucleotides align to TRBD1. The CDR3 loop spans 16 amino acids. Germline V CDR1 and CDR2: MNHEY, SVGEGT. V shed 6 bases, J shed 3 bases, and the junction held 11 bases outside the gene matches. The CDR3 sequence is CASSLDRGVRTDTQYF. The CDR3 nucleotides are TGTGCCAGCAGCCTAGACAGGGGCGTGAGGACAGATACGCAGTATTTT.

This clonotype has a count of ten or more. The chain carries TRBV6-1 and TRBJ2-1; D might be TRBD1 (6 bases). This CDR3 region has 15 residues. CDR1 and CDR2 (germline): MNHNS, SASEGT. Trimming removed 6 bases at V and 8 bases at J, with 20 bases between. This CDR3 reads CASRDGQKFAHEQFF. Here the CDR3 DNA reads TGTGCCAGCAGAGACGGACAGAAATTTGCCCATGAGCAGTTCTTC.

Details on this clonotype: An end of the junction does not agree with germline; a read error may underlie this. The chain is built from TRBV20-1 and TRBJ2-1; the match to TRBD2 covers 13 bases. CDR3 length equals 17 residues. Per the germline V gene, CDR1 is DFQATT and CDR2 is SNEGSKA (reference sequence). In DNA form, the CDR3 reads TGCTGTGCTAGAGATCCAGGGACTAGCGGGAATTACAATGAGCAGTTCTTC. Translated: CCARDPGTSGNYNEQFF.

The chain carries TRBV10-3 and TRBJ1-1; 11 nucleotides agree with TRBD1. This CDR3 region has 16 residues. V shed 6 bases, J shed 0 bases, and the junction held 6 bases outside the gene matches. Germline lookup yields CDR1 ENHRY and CDR2 SYGVKD. As DNA, the CDR3 is TGTGCCATCAGGGGGACAGGGGGGGAGATGAACACTGAAGCTTTCTTT. It translates to CAIRGTGGEMNTEAFF.

The table lists this clonotype with a few counts. The J gene is TRBJ2-3, the V gene TRBV15; TRBD1 might be the D (6 bases). This CDR3 has 18 residues. Trimming stripped 0 bases from V and 4 bases from J, with 20 bases between. Looked up from germline, CDR1 is LNHNV and CDR2 is YYDKDF (reference sequence). In DNA, the CDR3 is TGTGCCACCAGCAGAGATTCCGGCCAGGGGAGTGGTGCAGATACGCAGTATTTT. Amino acids: CATSRDSGQGSGADTQYF.

This clonotype was seen only a few times. The chain links TRBV6-2 or TRBV6-3 to TRBJ2-1; no clear D. The CDR3 totals 12 residues. Trimming pared 8 bases from V and 3 bases from J, leaving 8 bases between. Germline V gives CDR1 MNHEY, CDR2 SVGEGT. The DNA for the CDR3 is TGTGCCAGCTATGGTGGCTACAATGAGCAGTTCTTC. Its protein product is CASYGGYNEQFF.

This clonotype came up many times. The chain joins TRBV20-1 to TRBJ2-7; 10 bases map to TRBD2. CDR3 size: 14 residues. Germline assignment: CDR1 DFQATT and CDR2 SNEGSKA (reference sequence). Trimming took 6 bases from V and 1 from J; bases not matched to a gene: 6. CDR3 sequence: CSAGGLAESYEQYF. Here the CDR3 DNA reads TGCAGTGCGGGCGGACTAGCGGAATCCTACGAGCAGTACTTC.

This clonotype was counted only a few times. The V gene is TRBV11-1, the J gene TRBJ1-2; tentative D call: TRBD1 (5 bases). CDR3 length equals 18 residues. Between the trimmed V and J ends, which lost 6 bases and 4 bases, there was a span of 27 bases. Germline V CDR1 and CDR2: SGHAT, FQDESV (reference sequence). The CDR3 is CASSPYLDRQEQFYGYTF. Written as DNA, the CDR3 is TGTGCCAGCAGTCCTTACCTAGACAGACAAGAACAATTCTATGGCTACACCTTC.

The CDR3 region is CASSLRGPGTDTQYF. The CDR3 bases are TGCGCCAGCAGCTTACGCGGCCCGGGGACAGATACGCAGTATTTT. The gene calls are TRBV5-1 and TRBJ2-3; D might be TRBD2 (5 bases). The CDR3 length is 15 residues. V was cut by 2 bases and J by 3 bases, with 13 bases left in between. Germline lookup yields CDR1 SGHRS and CDR2 YFSETQ.

V usage is TRBV27 and J usage is TRBJ2-3, with D tentatively TRBD1 (6 bases). V was pared by 1 base and J by 2 bases, with 13 bases between. CDR3 length: 16 amino acids. Germline-derived CDR1 and CDR2 are MNHEY and SMNVEV (reference sequence). CDR3 nucleotide sequence: TGTGCCAGCAGTTTATACTCAGGGGCGATCACAGATACGCAGTATTTT. Amino acids: CASSLYSGAITDTQYF.